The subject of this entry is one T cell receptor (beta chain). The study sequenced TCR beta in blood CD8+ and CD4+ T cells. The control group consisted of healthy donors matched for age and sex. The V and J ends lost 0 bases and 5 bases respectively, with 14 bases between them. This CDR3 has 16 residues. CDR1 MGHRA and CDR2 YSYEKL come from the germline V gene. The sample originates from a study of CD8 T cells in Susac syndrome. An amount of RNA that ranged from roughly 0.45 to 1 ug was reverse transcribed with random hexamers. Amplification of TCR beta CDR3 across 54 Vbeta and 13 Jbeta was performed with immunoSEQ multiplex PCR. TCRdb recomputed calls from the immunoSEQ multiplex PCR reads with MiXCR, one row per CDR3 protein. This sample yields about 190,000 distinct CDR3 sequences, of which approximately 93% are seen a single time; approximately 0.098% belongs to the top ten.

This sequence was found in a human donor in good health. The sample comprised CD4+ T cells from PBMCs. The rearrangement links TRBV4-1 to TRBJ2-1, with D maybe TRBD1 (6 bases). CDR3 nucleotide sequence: TGCGCCAGCAGCCAAGAGCCCCAGGGGCCGGACAATGAGCAGTTCTTC. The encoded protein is CASSQEPQGPDNEQFF.